This T cell receptor beta chain is drawn from a study of blood T cell repertoires in COVID-19. Study overall: Specimens from acute and convalescent COVID-19 originated in the United States, Italy and Spain. The analysed material was cDNA or gDNA that came from T cells, B-cell-depleted T cells, or PBMCs.

Under the authors' procedure: For nucleated cells, counts were estimated from reference gene primer amplification. Assay used: immunoSEQ multiplex PCR; TCRdb lists only in-frame clones, some missing. Clone size and V and J calls were adopted from that table, with D and trimming inferred from the DNA. The sample contains roughly 38,000 clones, more than 80% of which appear only once. The CDR3 is made up of 13 amino acids. The germline gives CDR1 LGHDT, CDR2 YNNKEL (reference sequence). The V and J ends lost 0 bases and 6 bases respectively, with 6 bases between them. V and J are TRBV3-1 (or the pseudogene TRBV3-2) and TRBJ1-5; D is possibly TRBD1 (5 bases). This clonotype originated in a man aged 60-69 years in a cohort sampled during active COVID-19. The sequenced sample was peripheral blood. CDR3 bases: TGTGCCAGCAGCCAAGACAGGGTTCAGCCCCAGCATTTT. It specifies CASSQDRVQPQHF.